This is a list of T cell receptor beta chains from one sample in a study of Ad26.COV2.S vaccination and SARS-CoV-2 variants. The data were produced by immunoSEQ multiplex PCR, yet TCRdb's version contains in-frame clones alone and is incomplete. In the table there are 510,000 or so clones, around nine tenths of which are singletons. The sample in question was peripheral blood, obtained in a trial of Ad26.COV2.S vaccine versus placebo. The origin of the receptors is a person between 18 and 65 years old who received the Ad26.COV2.S COVID-19 vaccine or a placebo. The CDR3 runs from the conserved cysteine through the conserved F or W. A D gene is named only where the DNA matches it firmly. Clone size is not always given. Where it is, it says once, few, many or a class for expanded clones.

j_call v_call d_call clone_size cdr3_nt cdr3_aa
TRBJ1-6 TRBV30 . . TGTGCCTGTCGGCCCGGGGAAAGGTCACCCCTCCACTTT CACRPGERSPLHF
TRBJ2-4 TRBV7-2 TRBD2 . TGTGCCAGCAGCCCCGGTGGGAGGGGTAACATTCAGTACTTC CASSPGGRGNIQYF
TRBJ1-1 TRBV7-2 . . TGTGCCAGCAGCCTGGTGGCAAACCAGAACACTGAAGCTTTCTTT CASSLVANQNTEAFF
TRBJ1-2 TRBV7-6 . . TGTGCCGAGCATTCGCCGCAAGACGTTAGTGGCTACACCTTC CAEHSPQDVSGYTF
TRBJ1-2 TRBV19 . . TGTGCCAGTAGTATCGAACGGGGGAACTATGGCTACACCTTC CASSIERGNYGYTF
TRBJ2-7 TRBV28 . few TGTGCCACCGGGCAGGCGCCCACCTACGAGCAGTACTTC CATGQAPTYEQYF
TRBJ2-7 TRBV4-1 . . TGCGCCAGCAGCCAGGACGGAAGCTACGAGCAGTACTTC CASSQDGSYEQYF
TRBJ2-7 TRBV5-1 . few TGCGCCAGCAGCTTGGAATTGCAGGGGACCTACGAGCAGTACTTC CASSLELQGTYEQYF
TRBJ1-5 TRBV7-2 . . TGTGCCAGCAGCTTAGAAAAAAATCAGCCCCAGCATTTT CASSLEKNQPQHF
TRBJ2-1 TRBV28 TRBD2 . TGTGCCAGCAGTTTAGGCGGCTCGGGACTAGCGGGAGGGCTGGAGCAGTTCTTC CASSLGGSGLAGGLEQFF
TRBJ1-1 TRBV5-4 TRBD1 . TGTGCCAGCAGCAGACAGGGGCCGCCGGGCGGCACTGAAGCTTTCTTT CASSRQGPPGGTEAFF
TRBJ2-5 TRBV5-4 TRBD2 . TGTGCCAGCAGCCCCGGGGGACTAGCGGGAGGGCTTACAGAGACCCAGTACTTC CASSPGGLAGGLTETQYF
TRBJ2-3 TRBV5-4 TRBD2 . TGTGCCAGCAGCTTGGGGGGGACTACAACAGATACGCAGTATTTT CASSLGGTTTDTQYF
TRBJ1-1 TRBV10-3 TRBD1 once TGTGCCATCGGAGGGGGCGGGGTCAACTTTAACACTGAAGCTTTCTTT CAIGGGGVNFNTEAFF
TRBJ1-2 TRBV28 . . TGTGCCAGCAGTTTGCCAGGGTACGGCTACACCTTC CASSLPGYGYTF
TRBJ1-4 TRBV18 . once TGTGCCAGCTCTCCGGGTCTGACTCTTAATGAAAAACTGTTTTTT CASSPGLTLNEKLFF
TRBJ2-7 TRBV19 TRBD2 . TGTGCCAGTAGTATACCGGGAGGGTCCTACGAGCAGTACTTC CASSIPGGSYEQYF
TRBJ1-2 TRBV7-9 . few TGTGCCAGCAGCCCAGGGGAATCGCGTGGCTACACCTTC CASSPGESRGYTF
TRBJ1-4 TRBV30 . . TGTGCCTGGAGTCCCCAGAATGAAAAACTGTTTTTT CAWSPQNEKLFF
TRBJ1-4 TRBV7-9 . . TGTGCCAGCAGACCCCTTCGGGGAGTTGGAGAAAAACTGTTTTTT CASRPLRGVGEKLFF
TRBJ1-3 TRBV5-1 . . TGCGCCAGCAGCTTGTTGGGCTCGGGAAACACCATATATTTT CASSLLGSGNTIYF
TRBJ1-3 TRBV29-1 . . TGCAGCGTTGGGTCCGGAAACACCATATATTTT CSVGSGNTIYF
TRBJ2-5 TRBV20-1 . . TGCAGTGTTTCTAGGGGCGAGACCCAGTACTTC CSVSRGETQYF
TRBJ2-1 TRBV18 TRBD2 . TGTGCCAGCTCACTAGCGGGAGGTGGCAATGAGCAGTTCTTC CASSLAGGGNEQFF
TRBJ2-2 TRBV11-3 TRBD1 few TGTGCCAGCAGCTTACCCTCAGGCACAGGGGGGACCGGGGAGCTGTTTTTT CASSLPSGTGGTGELFF
TRBJ1-1 TRBV30 TRBD1 . TGTGCCTGGATGACAGGGTTGGACACTGAAGCTTTCTTT CAWMTGLDTEAFF
TRBJ2-1 TRBV30 . . TGTGCCTGGAGCGGCTTGGGGAGCTCCTACAATGAGCAGTTCTTC CAWSGLGSSYNEQFF
TRBJ1-5 TRBV2 . . TGTGCCAGCAGCGCCGACGAACAGCCCCAGCATTTT CASSADEQPQHF
TRBJ1-1 TRBV15 . . TGTGCCACCAGCAGAGGAGACGGTGAAGCTTTCTTT CATSRGDGEAFF
TRBJ2-2 TRBV5-4 TRBD2 . TGTGCCAGCAGCTTAGCGGGAGGGGGCACCGGGGAGCTGTTTTTT CASSLAGGGTGELFF
TRBJ2-5 TRBV7-9 TRBD1 . TGTGCCAGCAGCCCGGACAGGGCCCGACAAGAGACCCAGTACTTC CASSPDRARQETQYF